This T cell receptor beta chain was obtained from a study of identical twins' blood T cells. Deletions cut 5 bases from V and 4 bases from J, with 14 bases between. The CDR3 sequence is 13 residues long. Germline lookup yields CDR1 DFQATT and CDR2 SNEGSKA (reference sequence). Of note for this clonotype: The antigen remains unidentified.

Regarding the study as a whole: Abundant TCRbeta CDR3s overlapped more between twins than with unrelated donors.

In the original workflow: Per-library CDR3 reads ranged roughly 2 to 3.6 million; clonotypes, ~90,000 to ~550,000. TCRdb called the 5' RACE reads again in MiXCR, with one record for every CDR3 protein. Here the V and J calls rest on TCRdb's processing, not on the authors' analysis. Among hundreds of thousands of distinct CDR3 sequences listed, about 28% were seen once. The sample consisted of PBMCs. This TCR derives from a woman between 18 and 55 years old in good health. The rearrangement links TRBV20-1 to TRBJ1-2; perhaps TRBD1 as D (5 bases). The CDR3 region has the DNA TGCAGTGCTTGGGGATCTAGGGGCTATGGCTACACCTTC. The encoded protein is CSAWGSRGYGYTF.